This T cell receptor (beta chain) was captured by sequencing in a study of human T cells and chemical hapten exposure. Study details: Each patient's scalp received weekly diphenylcyclopropenone throughout the approximately 25-week study.

Each CDR3 protein gets one entry after TCRdb re-called the RACE reads with MiXCR. This sample has some 100,000 distinct CDR3 sequences, with 9.2% found just once. Time point meaning: patch test 2, 6 weeks after DPC sensitization. The treatment denotes: therapeutic diphenylcyclopropenone sensitization with weekly scalp DPC. This clonotype was seen only a few times. Germline values: CDR1 LGHNA, CDR2 YSLEER. The CDR3 consists of 15 residues. Trimming cost V 4 bases and J 1 base, with 14 bases left between them. This sequence was found in a woman aged 40 to 50 with alopecia areata. Some clones in this sample may be carry-over from other donors' samples. Sequences were derived from whole blood, sampled in connection with sensitization to the hapten diphenylcyclopropenone (DPC). This sequence joins TRBV4-3 and TRBJ2-7; D not resolved. This CDR3 is CASSPVQSPSYEQYF. The CDR3, as DNA: TGCGCCAGCAGCCCCGTCCAGTCGCCTTCCTACGAGCAGTACTTC.